Listed here are 32 T cell receptor beta chains from one sample, sequenced in a study of T cell responses to AZD1222 COVID-19 vaccine (dated by TCRdb to the early 2020s). Taken with the paper, the label for time point translates to: baseline before first vaccination. The method was the immunoSEQ multiplex PCR assay. Sourced from immuneACCESS, this table was stored by TCRdb with only in-frame sequences that have V and J called. A share of the clones is absent; for the studies checked, an unresolved V gene accounts for under half, and the remainder has no known explanation. The sample yields about 150,000 clones; nearly 95% were counted once. Approximately 5% of the sample belongs to the ten largest clones. The specimen comprised peripheral blood, sampled on day 0 of AZD1222 vaccination. These receptors all come from an adult in good health.

The V gene is TRBV12-5, the J gene TRBJ2-7, with no clear D. Germline CDR1 LGHNT, CDR2 FRNRAP. The CDR3 covers 12 residues. Trimming cost V 1 base and J 4 bases, with 5 bases left between them. The CDR3 nucleotides read TGTGCTAGTGGTTTGGAGGAGTACGAGCAGTACTTC. Its translation: CASGLEEYEQYF.

This chain links TRBV20-1 with TRBJ2-7; D might be TRBD1 (5 bases). The germline CDR1 and CDR2 sequences are DFQATT and SNEGSKA (reference sequence). This CDR3 has 13 residues. V lost 3 bases, J lost 2 bases, and 11 bases lay in between. CDR3 amino acids: CSASQGRPYEQYF. The CDR3 DNA is TGCAGTGCTAGTCAGGGAAGACCCTACGAGCAGTACTTC.

V is TRBV10-1 and J is TRBJ2-1, with a weak D call TRBD2 (5 bases). The CDR3 totals 15 residues. V was shortened by 3 bases and J by 0 bases, with 9 bases between the two germline ends. Germline-derived CDR1 and CDR2 are WNHNN and SYGVQD (reference sequence). CDR3 bases: TGCGCCAGCAGTGACCCCCGGGACTCCTACAATGAGCAGTTCTTC. Translated: CASSDPRDSYNEQFF.

This clone was recorded once. The chain carries TRBV19 and TRBJ1-4, with 8 bases aligning to TRBD1. With 4 bases clipped from V and 3 bases from J, the junction kept 4 bases outside the gene matches. CDR1 and CDR2 from the germline V gene are LNHDA and SQIVND (reference sequence). This CDR3 is built from 15 residues. Written as DNA, the CDR3 is TGTGCCAGTAGTACGGACAGGGATGCTAATGAAAAACTGTTTTTT. Encoded protein: CASSTDRDANEKLFF. The variable domain in full, with the rest retrieved from reference TRBV19 and TRBJ1-4, is DGGITQSPKYLFRKEGQNVTLSCEQNLNHDAMYWYRQDPGQGLRLIYYSQIVNDFQKGDIAEGYSVSREKKESFPLTVTSAQKNPTAFYLCASSTDRDANEKLFFGSGTQLSVL.

The genes are TRBV5-4 and TRBJ1-1, with 7 bases that match TRBD1. The ends lost 0 bases at V and 0 bases at J; junction bases unmatched: 5. The CDR3 length is 16 residues. Germline CDR1 reads SGHNT; CDR2 reads YYREEE (reference sequence). The DNA for the CDR3 is TGTGCCAGCAGCTTGGCCCCACAGGGGATGAACACTGAAGCTTTCTTT. It is translated as CASSLAPQGMNTEAFF.

The gene calls are TRBV18 and TRBJ1-6, with no clear D. The CDR3 has 14 residues. CDR1 is KGHSH and CDR2 is LQKENI in the germline V gene. Trimming removed 3 bases from V and 7 bases from J, with 10 bases in between. CDR3 bases: TGTGCCAGCTCACCGCGGACGGGGAATTCACCCCTCCACTTT. It yields the protein CASSPRTGNSPLHF.

The chain recombines TRBV20-1 with TRBJ2-7; D remains unclear. The CDR3 is 13 residues long. V was clipped by 3 bases and J by 2 bases, with 11 bases between them. Germline CDR1 DFQATT, CDR2 SNEGSKA (reference sequence). The CDR3 DNA reads TGCAGTGCTAGTCCCCCAAGGGCCTACGAGCAGTACTTC. Translating gives CSASPPRAYEQYF.

The V gene is TRBV5-8, the J gene TRBJ2-7; a possible D gene is TRBD1 (5 bases). Trimming took 3 bases from V and 5 from J, leaving 18 bases between them. Germline CDR1 reads SGHTS; CDR2 reads YDEGEE. The CDR3 loop spans 15 amino acids. CDR3: CASSYEPSGLNEQYF. The CDR3 coding sequence is TGTGCCAGCAGCTACGAGCCCTCAGGGTTGAACGAGCAGTACTTC.

The chain links TRBV29-1 to TRBJ1-1; the match to TRBD1 covers 8 bases. The CDR3 totals 15 residues. With V trimmed by 4 bases and J by 1 base, 8 bases remained unmatched. CDR1 SQVTM and CDR2 ANQGSEA come from the germline V gene. The CDR3 DNA reads as TGCAGCGTTGTACAAAGGGGACAGGAGAACACTGAAGCTTTCTTT. Its translation: CSVVQRGQENTEAFF.

V usage is TRBV5-1 and J usage is TRBJ2-7, with 13 bases matching TRBD2. Germline trimming cut 2 bases from V and 0 bases from J; bases unmatched to any gene: 8. CDR3 size: 18 residues. Germline CDR1 reads SGHRS; CDR2 reads YFSETQ. The CDR3 region has the DNA TGCGCCAGCAGCTTATGGACTAGCGGGAGTTCTAGCTCCTACGAGCAGTACTTC. Translating it yields CASSLWTSGSSSSYEQYF.

The chain is built from TRBV5-4 and TRBJ1-1, with a weak D call TRBD1 (5 bases). Trimming took 3 bases from V and 4 from J, leaving 10 bases between them. Germline V gene lookup returns CDR1 SGHNT and CDR2 YYREEE (reference sequence). The CDR3 sequence is 13 residues long. Here the CDR3 DNA reads TGTGCCAGCAGCTGGGGGAGGAGCACTGAAGCTTTCTTT. This translates into CASSWGRSTEAFF.

This CDR3 is CASRHSLNTEAFF. The CDR3 nucleotides read TGTGCCAGCAGGCACAGTTTGAACACTGAAGCTTTCTTT. V usage is TRBV28 and J usage is TRBJ1-1; D is unclear. CDR3 length equals 13 residues. Trimming took off 6 bases at V and 0 bases at J, with 8 bases between the two ends. Germline loops: CDR1 MDHEN, CDR2 SYDVKM. Together with reference TRBV28 and TRBJ1-1, the CDR3 gives the full variable domain: DVKVTQSSRYLVKRTGEKVFLECVQDMDHENMFWYRQDPGLGLRLIYFSYDVKMKEKGDIPEGYSVSREKKERFSLILESASTNQTSMYLCASRHSLNTEAFFGQGTRLTVV.

The chain carries TRBV28 and TRBJ1-1; 7 positions match TRBD1. This CDR3 comprises 12 residues. The germline V gene has CDR1 MDHEN and CDR2 SYDVKM. V lost 4 bases and J lost 4; bases outside the gene matches: 0. CDR3 protein: CASSSGGTEAFF. CDR3 bases: TGTGCCAGCAGTTCAGGGGGCACTGAAGCTTTCTTT.

This rearrangement joins TRBV10-1 to TRBJ1-1; D is unclear. The CDR3 has 13 residues. The V gene's germline CDR1 is WNHNN and CDR2 SYGVQD (reference sequence). The ends were cut back, 0 bases at V and 4 bases at J, with 6 bases in the middle. The DNA for the CDR3 is TGCGCCAGCAGTGAGTCGATCACCACTGAAGCTTTCTTT. Amino acids: CASSESITTEAFF.

This clone was counted a few times. V is TRBV5-1 and J is TRBJ2-1; a weak D match, TRBD2 (5 bases). CDR3 length: 15 residues. Germline V gives CDR1 SGHRS, CDR2 YFSETQ. V dropped 0 bases and J dropped 6 bases, with 13 bases sitting between them. The CDR3 region is CASSLAGIPPNEQFF. CDR3 bases: TGCGCCAGCAGCTTGGCGGGGATACCTCCCAATGAGCAGTTCTTC.

This chain uses TRBV6-5 with TRBJ2-7; 7 bases match TRBD1. J gave up 4 bases and V 4 bases, and 7 bases lay outside the gene matches. Germline V gene lookup returns CDR1 MNHEY and CDR2 SVGAGI. This CDR3 spans 14 amino acids. The CDR3 loop reads CASSSGTATYEQYF. In DNA, the CDR3 is TGTGCCAGCAGTTCCGGGACAGCTACTTACGAGCAGTACTTC.

The chain links TRBV29-1 to TRBJ1-3, with no clear D. This CDR3 has 14 amino acids. V dropped 4 bases and J dropped 0 bases, with 10 bases sitting between them. Germline-derived CDR1 and CDR2 are SQVTM and ANQGSEA. CDR3 loop: CSVGERRSGNTIYF. CDR3 sequence (DNA): TGCAGCGTTGGTGAACGTCGCTCTGGAAACACCATATATTTT.

This clone appeared a single time. V is TRBV6-4 and J is TRBJ1-2; D is possibly TRBD1 (5 bases). This CDR3 is built from 13 residues. V was cut by 4 bases and J by 2 bases, with 8 bases left in between. Germline values: CDR1 MRHNA, CDR2 SNTAGT. DNA of the CDR3: TGTGCCAGCAGTGGACAGAGGAACTATGGCTACACCTTC. Its translation is CASSGQRNYGYTF.

This chain links TRBV11-2 with TRBJ2-7; 7 bases line up with TRBD1. The CDR3 covers 15 residues. The germline CDR1 and CDR2 sequences are SGHAT and FQNNGV. Trimming removed 1 base from V and 1 base from J; junction bases left unmatched: 4. The CDR3 DNA sequence: TGTGCCAGCAGCTTAGGGACAGGCTATTCCTACGAGCAGTACTTC. It is translated as CASSLGTGYSYEQYF.

The chain employs TRBV19 and TRBJ2-3, with D tentatively TRBD2 (6 bases). The CDR3 has 14 amino acids. V lost 7 bases and J lost 0, with 11 bases in between. In germline, CDR1 is LNHDA, CDR2 SQIVND (reference sequence). The CDR3 DNA is TGTGCCAGTACCCCGGGGACTAGCACAGATACGCAGTATTTT. Its translation is CASTPGTSTDTQYF.

This chain connects TRBV3-1 (or the pseudogene TRBV3-2) to TRBJ2-5; 7 bases are a match to TRBD2. V lost 7 bases to trimming and J lost 2 bases; unmatched junction nucleotides: 34. The germline V gene encodes CDR1 LGHDT and CDR2 YNNKEL (reference sequence). This CDR3 region has 23 residues. Here the CDR3 DNA reads TGTGCCAGCATCGCCAAGAGGGTCCCAGGTCGGGGGGAGAGGAGGGACCCACAAGAGACCCAGTACTTC. It is translated as CASIAKRVPGRGERRDPQETQYF.

V usage is TRBV5-1 and J usage is TRBJ2-7; D is perhaps TRBD2 (6 bases). This CDR3 region has 13 residues. V dropped 4 bases and J dropped 2 bases, with 10 bases sitting between them. Germline V gives CDR1 SGHRS, CDR2 YFSETQ. The CDR3 is CASSLGGTYEQYF. The DNA of the CDR3 is TGCGCCAGCAGCCTCGGAGGGACCTACGAGCAGTACTTC.

V usage is TRBV9 and J usage is TRBJ2-1; TRBD2 matches at 12 bases. CDR1 and CDR2 (germline): SGDLS, YYNGEE. CDR3 size: 15 residues. The V and J ends lost 4 bases and 5 bases, in that order; junction bases with no gene match: 4. CDR3 residues: CASSSSGRADNEQFF. CDR3 DNA sequence: TGTGCCAGCAGCTCTAGCGGGAGGGCCGACAATGAGCAGTTCTTC.

The rearrangement joins TRBV25-1 to TRBJ1-2; no definite D call. V gave up 2 bases and J gave up 4 bases, with 8 bases separating them. Germline loops: CDR1 MGHDK, CDR2 SYGVNS. There are 13 residues in the CDR3. This chain's CDR3 is CASSESGFYGYTF. CDR3 coding DNA: TGTGCCAGCAGTGAAAGCGGATTCTATGGCTACACCTTC.

Comments on this clone: The same CDR3 can be traced to other DNA sequences in this sample. The chain links TRBV30 to TRBJ1-3; D gene unclear. The CDR3 runs 13 residues. The germline CDR1 and CDR2 sequences are GTSNPN and SVGIG (reference sequence). Trimming cost V 0 bases and J 0 bases, with 3 bases left between them. The CDR3 region has the DNA TGTGCCTGGAGTGTGTCCTCTGGAAACACCATATATTTT. Amino acids: CAWSVSSGNTIYF.

The rearrangement uses TRBV18 and TRBJ1-1; a possible D gene is TRBD1 (6 bases). This CDR3 is 15 amino acids long. Between the trimmed V and J ends, which lost 3 bases and 3 bases, there was a span of 14 bases. Germline CDR1 KGHSH, CDR2 LQKENI. The CDR3 DNA reads as TGTGCCAGCTCACCCAATACAGGGAGGGACACTGAAGCTTTCTTT. Translated: CASSPNTGRDTEAFF. Together with reference TRBV18 and TRBJ1-1, the CDR3 gives the full variable domain: NAGVMQNPRHLVRRRGQEARLRCSPMKGHSHVYWYRQLPEEGLKFMVYLQKENIIDESGMPKERFSAEFPKEGPSILRIQQVVRGDSAAYFCASSPNTGRDTEAFFGQGTRLTVV.

The J gene is TRBJ1-1, the V gene TRBV4-1, with D possibly TRBD1 on 6 matching bases. Germline V gene sequence: CDR1 MGHRA, CDR2 YSYEKL. CDR3 size: 14 residues. With 3 bases removed from V and 4 bases from J, the gap between germline ends came to 12 bases. CDR3 sequence (DNA): TGCGCCAGCAGCCATCTGGGACATCCCACTGAAGCTTTCTTT. Translated, it gives CASSHLGHPTEAFF.

V usage is TRBV9 and J usage is TRBJ2-1; D unclear. CDR1 is SGDLS, CDR2 YYNGEE, per germline. The CDR3 is 14 residues long. V was pared by 0 bases and J by 3 bases, with 7 bases between. The CDR3 DNA sequence: TGTGCCAGCAGCGTAGACGTTAACTACAATGAGCAGTTCTTC. The encoded protein is CASSVDVNYNEQFF.

This clone was picked up one time. This chain links TRBV27 with TRBJ1-5, with a possible D match to TRBD1 (5 bases). Germline CDR1 and CDR2: MNHEY and SMNVEV (reference sequence). The ends were cut back, 2 bases at V and 4 bases at J, with 12 bases in the middle. The CDR3 extends over 15 amino acids. In nucleotides, the CDR3 is TGTGCCAGCAGTTTAATCGGGACTGGGAATCAGCCCCAGCATTTT. Its translation: CASSLIGTGNQPQHF.

This clone occurred a few times. V is TRBV11-2 and J is TRBJ2-1, with 14 bases aligning to TRBD2. After removal of 9 bases from V and 10 bases from J, the junction contained 5 bases not matched to a gene. The CDR3 runs 13 residues. Germline CDR1 SGHAT, CDR2 FQNNGV. The CDR3 DNA is TGTGCCAGTGGGACTAGCGGGAGAGGGGAGCAGTTCTTC. Protein: CASGTSGRGEQFF.

The chain is built from TRBV4-1 and TRBJ2-7, with 10 bases that match TRBD2. Germline V gene sequence: CDR1 MGHRA, CDR2 YSYEKL. The CDR3 length is 15 residues. V was clipped by 3 bases and J by 4 bases; unmatched bases: 6. CDR3 residues: CASSHPTSGQYEQYF. The CDR3 DNA reads TGCGCCAGCAGCCACCCGACTAGCGGGCAATACGAGCAGTACTTC.

V usage is TRBV24-1 and J usage is TRBJ2-7, with 14 nucleotides matching TRBD2. The CDR3 totals 22 residues. The germline V gene has CDR1 KGHDR and CDR2 SFDVKD. The J segment lost 3 bases and the V segment lost 4 bases, leaving 22 bases of the junction unmatched. The CDR3 here is CATSERLAGGPITPKPYYEQYF. CDR3 sequence (DNA): TGTGCCACCAGTGAGAGACTAGCGGGAGGGCCTATAACACCCAAGCCTTACTACGAGCAGTACTTC.